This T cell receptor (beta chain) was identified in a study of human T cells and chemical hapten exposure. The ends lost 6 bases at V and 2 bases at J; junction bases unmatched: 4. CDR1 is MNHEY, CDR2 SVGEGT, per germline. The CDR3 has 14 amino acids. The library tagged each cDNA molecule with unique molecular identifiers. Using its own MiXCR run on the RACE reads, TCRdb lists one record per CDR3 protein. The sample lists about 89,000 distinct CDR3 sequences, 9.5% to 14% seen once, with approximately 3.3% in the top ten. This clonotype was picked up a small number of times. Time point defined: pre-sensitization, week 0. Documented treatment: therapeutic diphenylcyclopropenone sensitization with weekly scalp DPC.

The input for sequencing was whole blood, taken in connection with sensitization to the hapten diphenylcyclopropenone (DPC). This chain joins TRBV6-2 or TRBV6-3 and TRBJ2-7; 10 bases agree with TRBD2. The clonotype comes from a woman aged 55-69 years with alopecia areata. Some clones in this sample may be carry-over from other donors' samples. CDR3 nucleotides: TGTGCCAGCAGCCGTAGCGGGGGGACCTACGAGCAGTACTTC. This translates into CASSRSGGTYEQYF.